Listed below are T cell receptor beta chains from one sample, sequenced in a study of T cells after yellow fever vaccination. TCRdb analysed the 5' RACE reads with MiXCR anew, one entry per CDR3 protein. The repertoire has about 99,000 distinct CDR3 sequences, about 5.8% of them found once; the top ten carry just over 40%. The sample consisted of CD8+ T cells sorted from PBMCs, taken 10 days after the yellow fever booster vaccination. The receptors here all came from a man aged 18 to 29 who received the YFV17D yellow fever vaccine. Both conserved end residues are part of each CDR3. D genes are given only for firm matches. Only some rows state a clone size, as once, few, many or a class for expanded clones.

v_call	clone_size	d_call	j_call	cdr3_nt	cdr3_aa
TRBV11-2	many	.	TRBJ1-6	TGTGCCAGCAGCTCCGGTCGGACACCCGCCCACTTT	CASSSGRTPAHF
TRBV12-3/TRBV12-4	few	.	TRBJ1-5	TGTGCCAGCAGGTCCGGGGTAAGCAATCAGCCCCAGCATTTT	CASRSGVSNQPQHF
TRBV4-3	many	.	TRBJ2-7	TGCGCCAGCAGCCAAGGGCCGGGTAACGAGCAGTACTTC	CASSQGPGNEQYF
TRBV7-9	.	TRBD1	TRBJ1-3	TGTGCCAGCAGCCGGACAGGGCTTGGAAACACCATATATTTT	CASSRTGLGNTIYF
TRBV6-6	.	.	TRBJ1-2	TGTGCCAGCAGAAAGGAGGAGAGCTATGGCTACACCTTC	CASRKEESYGYTF
TRBV27	few	TRBD1	TRBJ1-4	TGTGCCAGCAGTGAGACAGGGGTGAGGGGTGAAAAACTGTTTTTT	CASSETGVRGEKLFF
TRBV5-1	many	.	TRBJ2-3	TGCGCCAGCAGCCCGAGGGGGGTTAGCACAGATACGCAGTATTTT	CASSPRGVSTDTQYF
TRBV6-2/TRBV6-3	few	TRBD1	TRBJ2-3	TGTGCCAGCAGTTACGTACGGGACAGGGCCCTACGAGGCACAGATACGCAGTATTTT	CASSYVRDRALRGTDTQYF
TRBV4-3	.	.	TRBJ2-1	TGCGCCAGCAGCCAAGAATCGGGAATCCCGAGGGATGAGCAGTTCTTC	CASSQESGIPRDEQFF
TRBV7-9	many	.	TRBJ2-3	TGTGCCAGCAGCTTAGGGCAGGAAGGCGATCCTAGCACAGATACGCAGTATTTT	CASSLGQEGDPSTDTQYF
TRBV20-1	many	.	TRBJ2-1	TGCAGTGCTCAGACTCGCTACCACAATGAGCAGTTCTTC	CSAQTRYHNEQFF
TRBV7-2	.	TRBD2	TRBJ2-5	TGTGCCAGCAGCTTAGAATGGCGGGGGGGCCGACGGTACGAGACCCAGTACTTC	CASSLEWRGGRRYETQYF
TRBV11-3	few	.	TRBJ2-1	TGTGCCAGCAGCCCCCGGTGGGGAGAGGGCTCCTACAATGAGCAGTTCTTC	CASSPRWGEGSYNEQFF